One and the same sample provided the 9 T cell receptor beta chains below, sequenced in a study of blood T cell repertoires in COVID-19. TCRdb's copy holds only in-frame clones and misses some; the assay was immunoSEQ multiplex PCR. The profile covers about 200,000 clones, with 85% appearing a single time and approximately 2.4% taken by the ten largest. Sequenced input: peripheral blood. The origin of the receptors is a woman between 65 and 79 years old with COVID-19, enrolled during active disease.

The CDR3 reads CASGTGTGNTIYF. DNA for the CDR3: TGTGCCAGCGGGACAGGGACCGGAAACACCATATATTTT. The V call is TRBV7-2, the J call TRBJ1-3; 9 bases are shared with TRBD1. V gave up 8 bases and J gave up 4 bases; unmatched junction bases: 3. The CDR3 sequence is 13 residues long. Looked up from germline, CDR1 is SGHTA and CDR2 is FQGNSA.

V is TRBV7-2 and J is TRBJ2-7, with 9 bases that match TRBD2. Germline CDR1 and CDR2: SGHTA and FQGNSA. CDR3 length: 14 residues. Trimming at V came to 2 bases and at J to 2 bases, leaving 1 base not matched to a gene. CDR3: CASSLKRGAYEQYF. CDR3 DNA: TGTGCCAGCAGCTTAAAGCGGGGGGCCTACGAGCAGTACTTC.

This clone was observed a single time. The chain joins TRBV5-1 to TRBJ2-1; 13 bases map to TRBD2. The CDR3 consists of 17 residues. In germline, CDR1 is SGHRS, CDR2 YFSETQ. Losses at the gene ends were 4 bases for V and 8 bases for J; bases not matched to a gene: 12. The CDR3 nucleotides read TGCGCCAGCAGCGTTTCCGGGACTAGCGGGATAGGGGATGAGCAGTTCTTC. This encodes CASSVSGTSGIGDEQFF.

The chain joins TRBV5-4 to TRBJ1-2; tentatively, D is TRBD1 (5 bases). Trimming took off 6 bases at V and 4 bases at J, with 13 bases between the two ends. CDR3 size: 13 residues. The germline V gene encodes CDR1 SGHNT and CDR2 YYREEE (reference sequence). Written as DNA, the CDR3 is TGTGCCAGCACCCCGGACACCCTCTATGGCTACACCTTC. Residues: CASTPDTLYGYTF.

The DNA of the CDR3 is TGTGCCAGTAGTGCACAGGGGTGGCAGCCCCAGCATTTT. This encodes CASSAQGWQPQHF. V is TRBV19 and J is TRBJ1-5, with TRBD1 matching over 7 bases. Germline CDR1 and CDR2: LNHDA and SQIVND (reference sequence). Trimming cost V 5 bases and J 7 bases; bases outside gene matches: 5. This CDR3 comprises 13 residues.

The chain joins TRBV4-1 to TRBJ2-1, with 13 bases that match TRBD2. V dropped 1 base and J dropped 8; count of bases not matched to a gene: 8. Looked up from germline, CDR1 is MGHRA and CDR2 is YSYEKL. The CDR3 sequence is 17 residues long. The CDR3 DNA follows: TGCGCCAGCAGCCAAGCTCCACTAGCGGGAGGGCCCTATGAGCAGTTCTTC. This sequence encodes CASSQAPLAGGPYEQFF.

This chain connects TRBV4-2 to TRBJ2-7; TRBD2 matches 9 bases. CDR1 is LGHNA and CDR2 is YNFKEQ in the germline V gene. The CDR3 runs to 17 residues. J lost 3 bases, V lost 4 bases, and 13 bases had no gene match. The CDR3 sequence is CASSPRATSGRLYEQYF. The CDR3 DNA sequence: TGTGCCAGCAGCCCGAGAGCAACTAGCGGGCGACTCTACGAGCAGTACTTC.

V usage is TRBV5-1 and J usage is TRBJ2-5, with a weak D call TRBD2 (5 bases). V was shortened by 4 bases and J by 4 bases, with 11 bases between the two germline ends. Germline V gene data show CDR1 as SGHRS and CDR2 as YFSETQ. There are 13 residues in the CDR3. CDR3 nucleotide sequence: TGCGCCAGCAGCCCGGAAGGGAGAGAGACCCAGTACTTC. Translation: CASSPEGRETQYF.

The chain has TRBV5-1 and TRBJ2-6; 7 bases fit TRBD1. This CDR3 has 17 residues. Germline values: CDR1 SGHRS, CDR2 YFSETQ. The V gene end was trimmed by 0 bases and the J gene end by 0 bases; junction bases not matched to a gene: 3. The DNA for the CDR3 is TGCGCCAGCAGCTTGGAACAGGGGAGCTCTGGGGCCAACGTCCTGACTTTC. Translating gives CASSLEQGSSGANVLTF.